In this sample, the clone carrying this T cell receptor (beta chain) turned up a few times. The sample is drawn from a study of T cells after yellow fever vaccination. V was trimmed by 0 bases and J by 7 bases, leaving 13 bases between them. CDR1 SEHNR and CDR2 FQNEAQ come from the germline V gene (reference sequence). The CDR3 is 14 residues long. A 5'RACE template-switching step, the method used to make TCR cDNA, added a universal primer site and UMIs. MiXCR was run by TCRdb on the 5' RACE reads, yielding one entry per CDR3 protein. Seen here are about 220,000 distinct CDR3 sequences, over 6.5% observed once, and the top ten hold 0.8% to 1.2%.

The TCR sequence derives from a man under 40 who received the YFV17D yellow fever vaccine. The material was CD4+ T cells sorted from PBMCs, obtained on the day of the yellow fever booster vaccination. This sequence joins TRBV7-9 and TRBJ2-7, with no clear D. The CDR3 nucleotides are TGTGCCAGCAGCTTAGCGCTTCAGCTAGGGGAGCAGTACTTC. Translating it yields CASSLALQLGEQYF.